The 17 T cell receptor beta chains reported below all come from one sample, sequenced in a study of control samples from healthy donors and cancer patients. Profiling relied on immunoSEQ multiplex PCR, and the TCRdb table lists in-frame clones only, not all of them. The sample has some 150,000 clones, approximately 93% seen once. Sequencing was done on a sample of blood. The receptors derive from a middle-aged man in good health.

The chain joins TRBV3-1 (or the pseudogene TRBV3-2) to TRBJ1-5; D perhaps matches TRBD1 (5 bases). Germline assignment: CDR1 LGHDT and CDR2 YNNKEL (reference sequence). With 4 bases removed from V and 2 bases from J, the gap between germline ends came to 12 bases. The CDR3 has 15 amino acids. CDR3 nucleotide sequence: TGTGCCAGCAGCCCGCGTGGGGGGGGCAATCAGCCCCAGCATTTT. Translating gives CASSPRGGGNQPQHF.

The V gene is TRBV5-1, the J gene TRBJ2-2; D uncertain. The germline V gene encodes CDR1 SGHRS and CDR2 YFSETQ. CDR3 length: 15 residues. The V end lost 3 bases, the J end lost 0 bases, and 9 bases lay between the germline ends. In DNA form, the CDR3 reads TGCGCCAGCAGCTGGACGGCGGCGAACACCGGGGAGCTGTTTTTT. Protein: CASSWTAANTGELFF.

The rearrangement joins TRBV30 to TRBJ1-5; D is unresolved. This CDR3 has 16 amino acids. Trimming took 5 bases from V and 1 from J, leaving 18 bases between them. Germline V gives CDR1 GTSNPN, CDR2 SVGIG (reference sequence). CDR3 DNA sequence: TGTGCCTGGTGGAAGAGGAAGGAAAGAAGCAATCAGCCCCAGCATTTT. Amino acid sequence: CAWWKRKERSNQPQHF. The full variable domain, with the rest looked up from reference TRBV30 and TRBJ1-5, is SQTIHQWPATLVQPVGSPLSLECTVEGTSNPNLYWYRQAAGRGLQLLFYSVGIGQISSEVPQNLSASRPQDRQFILSSKKLLLSDSGFYLCAWWKRKERSNQPQHFGDGTRLSIL.

CDR3 loop: CATRKPAGGTGELFF. The CDR3 nucleotides read TGTGCCACCCGGAAGCCCGCGGGAGGTACCGGGGAGCTGTTTTTT. This sequence joins TRBV24-1 and TRBJ2-2; 8 nucleotides agree with TRBD2. In germline, CDR1 is KGHDR, CDR2 SFDVKD. V lost 9 bases and J lost 5; bases outside the gene matches: 10. CDR3 length equals 15 residues.

V and J are TRBV5-4 and TRBJ2-5; D is undetermined. Between the trimmed V and J ends, which lost 5 bases and 1 base, there was a span of 6 bases. From germline, CDR1 is SGHNT and CDR2 YYREEE (reference sequence). This CDR3 is 12 amino acids long. The CDR3 spells CASSRAQETQYF. The CDR3 region has the DNA TGTGCCAGCAGTCGGGCCCAAGAGACCCAGTACTTC. Drawing the rest from reference TRBV5-4 and TRBJ2-5, the complete variable domain is ETGVTQSPTHLIKTRGQQVTLRCSSQSGHNTVSWYQQALGQGPQFIFQYYREEENGRGNFPPRFSGLQFPNYSSELNVNALELDDSALYLCASSRAQETQYFGPGTRLLVL.

The chain is built from TRBV3-1 (or the pseudogene TRBV3-2) and TRBJ1-2; D is perhaps TRBD1 (6 bases). Germline CDR1 and CDR2: LGHDT and YNNKEL (reference sequence). This CDR3 is 17 amino acids long. The V end lost 8 bases, the J end lost 5 bases, and 27 bases lay between the germline ends. CDR3 in DNA: TGTGCCAGCCGGAATTCTTTTACAGGGACCACAAGTTATGGCTACACCTTC. Protein sequence: CASRNSFTGTTSYGYTF.

The V call is TRBV27, the J call TRBJ1-2; the D gene is possibly TRBD1 (6 bases). Germline CDR1 and CDR2: MNHEY and SMNVEV (reference sequence). V lost 0 bases, J lost 0 bases, and 14 bases lay in between. The CDR3 spans 17 residues. CDR3 in DNA: TGTGCCAGCAGTTTATCGCAAAACAGGGTTGCTAACTATGGCTACACCTTC. Encoded protein: CASSLSQNRVANYGYTF.

The chain couples TRBV5-1 to TRBJ1-4, with 7 positions matching TRBD1. Germline V CDR1 and CDR2: SGHRS, YFSETQ. This CDR3 has 15 amino acids. The trim removed 4 bases at V and 8 bases at J, leaving 11 bases unmatched. This chain's CDR3 is CASSPRQGLGEKLFF. In DNA, the CDR3 is TGCGCCAGCAGCCCCCGACAGGGTTTAGGGGAAAAACTGTTTTTT.

In its sample, this clone was seen once. The genes are TRBV19 and TRBJ1-2, with D tentatively TRBD1 (5 bases). The CDR3 spans 13 residues. The ends were cut back, 2 bases at V and 4 bases at J, with 8 bases in the middle. CDR1 LNHDA and CDR2 SQIVND come from the germline V gene (reference sequence). CDR3 sequence (DNA): TGTGCCAGTAGTATATCGGGGGGCTATGGCTACACCTTC. This encodes CASSISGGYGYTF.

This clone was detected once. V usage is TRBV6-6 and J usage is TRBJ1-2, with TRBD1 matching over 9 bases. This CDR3 has 14 residues. The germline CDR1 and CDR2 sequences are MNHNY and SVGAGI (reference sequence). J gave up 2 bases and V 5 bases, and 3 bases lay outside the gene matches. The CDR3 region has the DNA TGTGCCAGCAGTGGGGGACAGGGCAACTATGGCTACACCTTC. Protein: CASSGGQGNYGYTF.

CDR3 nucleotides: TGTGCCAGTAGTCGCCGGGACAGGGGTTATGAGCAGTACTTC. This translates into CASSRRDRGYEQYF. The chain combines TRBV19 with TRBJ2-7; the match to TRBD1 covers 10 bases. Unmatched junction bases numbered 8, after V lost 5 bases and J lost 7 bases. The CDR3 sequence is 14 residues long. In germline, CDR1 is LNHDA, CDR2 SQIVND (reference sequence).

The V and J genes are TRBV3-1 (or the pseudogene TRBV3-2) and TRBJ1-2; D is possibly TRBD1 (5 bases). Trimming took 0 bases from V and 4 from J, leaving 12 bases between them. The CDR3 has 15 residues. CDR1 and CDR2 from the germline V gene are LGHDT and YNNKEL (reference sequence). The CDR3 DNA sequence: TGTGCCAGCAGCCAAGATCACCAGGGCGCCTATGGCTACACCTTC. This encodes CASSQDHQGAYGYTF.

The V and J genes are TRBV19 and TRBJ1-6; 9 bases agree with TRBD1. The V and J ends lost 8 bases and 7 bases, in that order; junction bases with no gene match: 6. Germline CDR1 LNHDA, CDR2 SQIVND (reference sequence). The CDR3 covers 14 residues. The CDR3 loop reads CASGNRGLNSPLHF. CDR3 DNA sequence: TGTGCCAGTGGGAACAGGGGGCTGAATTCACCCCTCCACTTT.

The chain combines TRBV7-2 with TRBJ2-2; TRBD2 matches 9 bases. This CDR3 is 18 amino acids long. With V trimmed by 1 base and J by 4 bases, 10 bases remained unmatched. Per germline, CDR1 SGHTA and CDR2 FQGNSA. The CDR3 spells CASSLGLAGGRGTGELFF. The CDR3 DNA reads TGTGCCAGCAGCTTAGGCCTGGCGGGAGGGCGGGGCACCGGGGAGCTGTTTTTT.

The V call is TRBV10-3, the J call TRBJ2-1, with TRBD2 identical over 15 bases. Unmatched junction bases numbered 5, after V lost 4 bases and J lost 7 bases. This CDR3 spans 16 amino acids. The germline CDR1 and CDR2 sequences are ENHRY and SYGVKD. The CDR3 reads CAISVRGTSGRNEQFF. In nucleotides, the CDR3 is TGTGCCATCAGTGTTCGAGGGACTAGCGGGAGGAATGAGCAGTTCTTC.

This clone was seen only once. The chain combines TRBV29-1 with TRBJ1-1; D unresolved. V shed 6 bases and J shed 7 bases, with 12 bases lying between them. The CDR3 length is 11 residues. The V gene's germline CDR1 is SQVTM and CDR2 ANQGSEA. The CDR3: CSVDIWGEAFF. CDR3 coding DNA: TGCAGCGTCGATATCTGGGGTGAAGCTTTCTTT.

The chain joins TRBV3-1 (or the pseudogene TRBV3-2) to TRBJ2-1; 10 nucleotides agree with TRBD1. CDR3 size: 16 residues. V shed 2 bases, J shed 7 bases, and the junction held 8 bases outside the gene matches. CDR1 is LGHDT and CDR2 is YNNKEL in the germline V gene (reference sequence). The CDR3 spells CASSQSRTGGGNEQFF. Here the CDR3 DNA reads TGTGCCAGCAGCCAATCCCGGACAGGGGGAGGGAATGAGCAGTTCTTC.